The TCR beta chain under discussion was sequenced for a study of immune evolution from preneoplasia to lung adenocarcinoma. Between the mid-2010s and the late 2010s, patients underwent resection in Japan or China. Nucleic acids came from premalignant or tumor cells enriched by macro-dissection. TCRdb's copy holds only in-frame clones and misses some; the assay was immunoSEQ multiplex PCR. The sample includes fewer than 9,500 clones, approximately 79% of them seen just once. Germline lookup yields CDR1 MDHEN and CDR2 SYDVKM. Trimming cost V 3 bases and J 7 bases, with 7 bases left between them. The CDR3 has 11 residues. Points on this clone: Its antigen is unidentified.

Study-wide results and limits: From normal lung to invasive adenocarcinoma, top clone frequencies appeared to decrease. Later-stage lesions seemingly showed higher T cell density and diversity than normal lung.

Specimen: FFPE minimally invasive lung adenocarcinoma tissue. The V and J genes are TRBV28 and TRBJ2-7; unclear D gene. The sequence was collected from an older donor with lung adenocarcinoma. The CDR3 here is CASSFSIEQYF. The CDR3 coding sequence is TGTGCCAGCAGTTTTAGTATAGAGCAGTACTTC.